The present entry profiles one T cell receptor (beta chain) with its context. What it binds is unknown. These data come from a study of cytomegalovirus exposure and HLA in healthy donors. The CDR3 contains 15 residues. Germline CDR1 SGHTA, CDR2 FQGNSA. V lost 2 bases to trimming and J lost 1 base, with 12 bases between them. Whole-study results and caveats: In vitro data verified three CMV-associated chains as specific for CMV antigens. Cytomegalovirus association was assigned to around 150 TCR beta chains.

The validation cohort, a group of under 150 subjects, included the donors and was separate from the roughly 720-subject first cohort. Produced via immunoSEQ multiplex PCR; TCRdb's table is partial and in-frame only. The sample contains 150,000 to 200,000 clones, around nine tenths of which appear only once. The clonotype comes from a man aged 18 to 30 in good health and CMV-seropositive. V usage is TRBV7-2 and J usage is TRBJ2-7; tentative D call: TRBD1 (5 bases). Sequenced sample: PBMCs. The CDR3 region has the DNA TGTGCCAGCAGCTTAAGGGGTGACCGATCCTACGAGCAGTACTTC. This gives the protein CASSLRGDRSYEQYF. Full variable domain (remainder filled in from reference TRBV7-2 and TRBJ2-7): GAGVSQSPSNKVTEKGKDVELRCDPISGHTALYWYRQSLGQGLEFLIYFQGNSAPDKSGLPSDRFSAERTGGSVSTLTIQRTQQEDSAVYLCASSLRGDRSYEQYFGPGTRLTVT.